A single sample is the source of the 32 T cell receptor beta chains below, sequenced in a study of T cells in women clearing cervical HPV infection. Some clones are missing from TCRdb's copy, which holds only in-frame ones; the method was immunoSEQ multiplex PCR. The data include roughly 35,000 clones; the top ten clones carry roughly 4%. The sample consisted of blood buffy coat. These receptors came from a woman aged 18 to 75 with a cervical HPV16 infection that either progressed to CIN3+ or cleared (not recorded which).

In regard to this clone: The sequence runs out 3 residues before the end of the CDR3; the remainder is reconstructed from the germline J gene. The J gene is TRBJ1-2, the V gene TRBV7-2; D remains unclear. The length of the CDR3 is 15 residues. CDR1 and CDR2 (germline): SGHTA, FQGNSA. The CDR3 is CASSILLAGNNDYTF. Partial CDR3 DNA: TGTGCCAGCAGCATCCTTCTAGCGGGGAACAATGAC.

A note on this clone: The CDR3 is cut off 3 residues early in the read; its end comes from the germline J gene. V is TRBV24-1 and J is TRBJ1-4; D is unclear. The V gene's germline CDR1 is KGHDR and CDR2 SFDVKD. Deletions cut 7 bases from V and 5 bases from J, with 4 bases between. The CDR3 is made up of 11 amino acids. CDR3 sequence reads: CATSKNEKLFF. The DNA read from the CDR3 is TGTGCCACCAGCAAAAATGAAAAA.

Remarks on this clone: The read finishes 3 residues shy of the CDR3 end, and the germline J gene is used to complete it. The V call is TRBV5-4, the J call TRBJ2-5; a possible D gene is TRBD2 (6 bases). Germline V lookup: CDR1 SGHNT, CDR2 YYREEE (reference sequence). Trimming shortened V by 5 bases and J by 3 bases, and 11 bases separated the two germline ends. The CDR3 runs 13 residues. This CDR3 reads CASRKGTEETQYF. CDR3 DNA, as far as it was read: TGTGCCAGCAGAAAAGGGACTGAAGAGACC.

The sequenced part of the CDR3 DNA is TGTGCCAGCAGTCAAGTACAGGGACCTAGCAATCAGCCC. Protein: CASSQVQGPSNQP. From start to end, the CDR3 is CASSQVQGPSNQPQHF. The chain joins TRBV6-1 to TRBJ1-5, with D possibly being TRBD1 (6 bases). Coverage ceases 3 residues before the CDR3 finishes, and the germline J gene fills in the end. CDR3 size: 16 residues. Germline V lookup: CDR1 MNHNS, CDR2 SASEGT. Trimming pared 5 bases from V and 0 bases from J, leaving 14 bases between.

A word on this clone: The CDR3 end is not reached by the read, which stops 3 residues before it; the germline J gene fills it in. The chain carries TRBV13 and TRBJ2-1, with 8 bases lining up with TRBD2. The germline V gene has CDR1 PRHDT and CDR2 FYEKMQ (reference sequence). The CDR3 runs to 16 residues. The ends lost 4 bases at V and 4 bases at J; junction bases unmatched: 9. Partial CDR3 DNA: TGTGCCAGCAGCTCCGGGGGGGTAGGGGGATACAATGAG. It is translated as CASSSGGVGGYNE. The complete CDR3 reads CASSSGGVGGYNEQFF.

Worth noting for this clone: Read data end 3 residues before the CDR3 end; the end is taken from the germline J gene. V is TRBV30 and J is TRBJ1-1; TRBD1 agrees at 9 bases. Germline V gene lookup returns CDR1 GTSNPN and CDR2 SVGIG (reference sequence). V was clipped by 2 bases and J by 6 bases; unmatched bases: 7. This CDR3 spans 14 amino acids. The CDR3 spells CAWSRQGVRPEAFF. The DNA read from the CDR3 is TGTGCCTGGAGTAGACAGGGGGTGAGACCTGAA.

As concerns this clone: From the germline J gene comes the end of the CDR3, since the read stops 3 residues before it. The rearrangement uses TRBV11-2 and TRBJ1-1, with D perhaps TRBD1 (6 bases). Germline-derived CDR1 and CDR2 are SGHAT and FQNNGV. The CDR3 spans 14 residues. Deletions cut 5 bases from V and 4 bases from J, with 14 bases between. The part of the CDR3 DNA that was read is TGTGCCAGCAGCCCCTCAGGGGAGGGCACTGAA. Amino acid sequence: CASSPSGEGTE. The entire CDR3 is CASSPSGEGTEAFF.

Concerning this clone: The CDR3 end is not reached by the read, which stops 3 residues before it; the germline J gene fills it in. The genes are TRBV5-1 and TRBJ1-3; weak D call: TRBD1 (6 bases). Trimming removed 4 bases at V and 1 base at J, with 15 bases between. Germline-derived CDR1 and CDR2 are SGHRS and YFSETQ. The CDR3 sequence is 16 residues long. The CDR3 DNA, read in part, is TGCGCCAGCAGCCCATTGCGGGGGGCATCTGGAAACACC. Translation gives CASSPLRGASGNT. The full-length CDR3 reads as CASSPLRGASGNTIYF.

The part of the CDR3 DNA that was read is TGTGCCAGTGCCGAGGGCGATGAG. Amino acid sequence: CASAEGDE. The whole CDR3 protein reads CASAEGDEQFF. The rearrangement links TRBV18 to TRBJ2-1, with a possible D match to TRBD2 (5 bases). The DNA ends 3 residues before the CDR3 does, and the rest of the CDR3 is filled in from the germline J gene. The CDR3 consists of 11 residues. CDR1 is KGHSH and CDR2 is LQKENI in the germline V gene. Trimming left V 9 bases short and J 8 bases short, with 11 bases between.

Remarks on this clone: The CDR3 goes on 3 residues after the read ends, and that part is filled in from the germline J gene. This chain uses TRBV7-8 with TRBJ2-2; D unresolved. CDR3 length: 14 residues. CDR1 SGHVS and CDR2 FQNEAQ come from the germline V gene. V lost 3 bases and J 4 bases, leaving 9 bases between the germline ends. CDR3 bases read: TGTGCCAGCAGCTTCGCCCGGGTCACCGGGGAG. This sequence encodes CASSFARVTGE. The entire CDR3 is CASSFARVTGELFF.

With respect to this clone: The sequence runs out 3 residues before the end of the CDR3; the remainder is reconstructed from the germline J gene. The chain carries TRBV28 and TRBJ2-3; TRBD1 is a possible D gene (5 bases). The CDR3 has 16 amino acids. The germline V and J ends were trimmed by 2 bases and 0 bases, with 12 bases remaining between them. Germline V gene data show CDR1 as MDHEN and CDR2 as SYDVKM. CDR3 DNA (partial): TGTGCCAGCAGTTTAATCCAGGCAGGGAGCACAGATACG. Protein sequence: CASSLIQAGSTDT. The whole CDR3 sequence is CASSLIQAGSTDTQYF.

Comments on this clone: One end of the junction does not line up with germline, which may come from a read error. The sequenced fragment ends 3 residues before the CDR3 boundary, so the rest is inferred from the germline J gene. The chain uses TRBV4-2 and TRBJ2-5, with a tentative D call TRBD1 (6 bases). The CDR3 totals 14 residues. Germline CDR1 is LGHNA and CDR2 is YNFKEQ. The covered CDR3 bases are TGCGCCAGCAGCCAGGGAACAGGGTTAGAGACC. Its translation: CASSQGTGLET. The CDR3 as a whole reads CASSQGTGLETQYF.

Worth noting for this clone: The read ends 3 residues before the CDR3 terminus; that terminus is restored from the germline J gene. This chain uses TRBV7-8 with TRBJ1-4, with D possibly matching TRBD1 (5 bases). Trimming took 3 bases from V and 7 from J, leaving 12 bases between them. Germline V CDR1 and CDR2: SGHVS, FQNEAQ. The CDR3 is made up of 14 amino acids. The covered CDR3 bases are TGTGCCAGCAGCTTCGGAGGGGTTAGTGAAAAA. Amino acids: CASSFGGVSEK. The full CDR3 protein is CASSFGGVSEKLFF.

Of note for this clone: The read ends 3 residues shy of where the CDR3 ends; the end is completed using the germline J gene. V and J are TRBV29-1 and TRBJ1-1, with a possible D match to TRBD1 (5 bases). Germline V gene data show CDR1 as SQVTM and CDR2 as ANQGSEA. Between the trimmed V and J ends, which lost 7 bases and 0 bases, there was a span of 12 bases. The CDR3 totals 13 residues. CDR3 sequence: CSASGNMNTEAFF. The sequenced part of the CDR3 DNA is TGCAGCGCTTCAGGGAATATGAACACTGAA.

A word on this clone: The read finishes 3 residues shy of the CDR3 end, and the germline J gene is used to complete it. J is TRBJ1-2 and V is TRBV30; TRBD1 aligns across 7 bases. Germline CDR1 and CDR2: GTSNPN and SVGIG (reference sequence). The V gene end was trimmed by 3 bases and the J gene end by 0 bases; junction bases not matched to a gene: 4. CDR3 length: 14 residues. CDR3 residues: CAWSPGTANYGYTF. The CDR3 bases that were read are TGTGCCTGGAGCCCAGGGACAGCTAACTATGGC. Variable domain in full (rest from reference TRBV30 and TRBJ1-2): SQTIHQWPATLVQPVGSPLSLECTVEGTSNPNLYWYRQAAGRGLQLLFYSVGIGQISSEVPQNLSASRPQDRQFILSSKKLLLSDSGFYLCAWSPGTANYGYTFGSGTRLTVV.

Notes on this clone: The read is 3 residues too short to cover the CDR3 end, so that end is filled in from the germline J gene. The V call is TRBV6-2 or TRBV6-3, the J call TRBJ2-2, with 9 bases identical to TRBD2. Germline CDR1 and CDR2: MNHEY and SVGEGT. There are 16 residues in the CDR3. Germline trimming cut 2 bases from V and 0 bases from J; bases unmatched to any gene: 1. The CDR3 DNA, read in part, is TGTGCCAGCAGTTACAGCGGGGGGACGAACACCGGGGAG. Its protein product is CASSYSGGTNTGE. The full CDR3 is CASSYSGGTNTGELFF.

As to this clone: The read ends 3 residues early relative to the CDR3; the germline J gene fills the gap. This chain uses TRBV20-1 with TRBJ1-1; D remains ambiguous. The germline V gene encodes CDR1 DFQATT and CDR2 SNEGSKA (reference sequence). V lost 8 bases and J 3 bases, leaving 19 bases between the germline ends. The CDR3 loop spans 14 amino acids. This CDR3 reads CSPAQRGRYTEAFF. CDR3 DNA, as far as it was read: TGCAGTCCCGCACAAAGAGGGCGATACACTGAA.

Concerning this clone itself: The junction does not match germline at one end; this may be a read error. The read is 3 residues too short to cover the CDR3 end, so that end is filled in from the germline J gene. The rearrangement joins TRBV4-2 to TRBJ2-3; TRBD2 agrees at 9 bases. The CDR3 is made up of 16 amino acids. Per the germline V gene, CDR1 is LGHNA and CDR2 is YNFKEQ. CDR3 sequence reads: CASSQGRRGGEDTQYF. The CDR3 DNA, read in part, is TGCGCCAGCAGCCAAGGGCGGCGGGGGGGAGAGGATACG.

With regard to this clone: The DNA ends 3 residues before the CDR3 does, and the rest of the CDR3 is filled in from the germline J gene. Distinct nucleotide sequences in the sample also encode this CDR3. This rearrangement joins TRBV6-2 or TRBV6-3 to TRBJ2-2; 8 nucleotides line up with TRBD2. After removal of 2 bases from V and 8 bases from J, the junction contained 10 bases not matched to a gene. The CDR3 length is 16 residues. CDR1 and CDR2 (germline): MNHEY, SVGEGT. The sequenced part of the CDR3 DNA is TGTGCCAGCAGTTACCGGGCGGGGGGCCGTCCGGGGGAG. The encoded protein is CASSYRAGGRPGE. The full CDR3 sequence reads CASSYRAGGRPGELFF.

Remarks on this clone: The read ends 3 residues shy of where the CDR3 ends; the end is completed using the germline J gene. The rearrangement joins TRBV5-4 to TRBJ2-2; 9 bases match TRBD2. Per germline, CDR1 SGHNT and CDR2 YYREEE (reference sequence). The CDR3 is 16 amino acids. V lost 0 bases and J lost 2; bases outside the gene matches: 2. The DNA read from the CDR3 is TGTGCCAGCAGCTTGGAGACTAGCGGAAACACCGGGGAG. Translation: CASSLETSGNTGE. The whole CDR3 protein reads CASSLETSGNTGELFF.

Note on this clone: Read sequence stops 3 residues before the CDR3 end, and the germline J gene provides the missing end. The chain has TRBV20-1 and TRBJ2-7; 10 nucleotides match TRBD2. The junction had 5 bases not matched to a gene; V was cut back by 3 bases and J by 3 bases. CDR3 length: 14 amino acids. The germline gives CDR1 DFQATT, CDR2 SNEGSKA (reference sequence). Here the CDR3 reads CSASPGLAIYEQYF. The part of the CDR3 DNA that was read is TGCAGTGCTAGTCCGGGACTAGCGATCTACGAG.

As for this clone: The CDR3 end lies 3 residues beyond the end of the read and is filled in from the germline J gene. The chain employs TRBV18 and TRBJ2-7; D is unresolved. The CDR3 totals 14 residues. Per germline, CDR1 KGHSH and CDR2 LQKENI. V was cut by 2 bases and J by 2 bases, with 10 bases left in between. The CDR3 bases that were read are TGTGCCAGCTCACCAGCGGAACTTACCTACGAG. It yields the protein CASSPAELTYE. The whole CDR3 is CASSPAELTYEQYF.

Concerning this clone: The observed sequence ends 3 residues before the CDR3 terminus, with the missing tail filled in from the germline J gene. The chain is built from TRBV13 and TRBJ2-7, with TRBD2 matching over 13 bases. The ends lost 5 bases at V and 3 bases at J; junction bases unmatched: 4. There are 15 residues in the CDR3. Germline loops: CDR1 PRHDT, CDR2 FYEKMQ (reference sequence). Partial CDR3 DNA: TGTGCCAGCAGCGCCCGGACTAGCGGGAGCTACGAG. Protein sequence: CASSARTSGSYE. The entire CDR3 sequence reads CASSARTSGSYEQYF.

A remark on this clone: The read gets to within 3 residues of the CDR3 end, and the germline J gene fills in the rest. This specimen includes other DNA sequences encoding the same CDR3. The chain uses TRBV5-1 and TRBJ2-1; 9 nucleotides agree with TRBD2. V lost 0 bases and J lost 4; bases outside the gene matches: 2. CDR1 SGHRS and CDR2 YFSETQ come from the germline V gene. The length of the CDR3 is 15 residues. The DNA read from the CDR3 is TGCGCCAGCAGCTTGGCTGCGGGGGGGTACAATGAG. It yields the protein CASSLAAGGYNE. The full-length CDR3 reads as CASSLAAGGYNEQFF.

For this clone: The sequenced fragment ends 3 residues before the CDR3 boundary, so the rest is inferred from the germline J gene. This chain uses TRBV7-2 with TRBJ1-6; tentative D call: TRBD1 (6 bases). Trimming shortened V by 6 bases and J by 8 bases, and 14 bases separated the two germline ends. The CDR3 runs 14 residues. The V gene's germline CDR1 is SGHTA and CDR2 FQGNSA. CDR3 region: CASSRGGKDSPLHF. The DNA read from the CDR3 is TGTGCCAGCAGTAGGGGGGGGAAAGATTCACCC.

Comments on this clone: The read stops 3 residues short of the end of the CDR3; the missing end is completed from the germline J gene. The rearrangement joins TRBV20-1 to TRBJ1-2; 8 bases map to TRBD1. The CDR3 consists of 13 residues. Germline V gives CDR1 DFQATT, CDR2 SNEGSKA (reference sequence). V dropped 3 bases and J dropped 4; count of bases not matched to a gene: 4. The CDR3 bases that were read are TGCAGTGCTAGGACAGGGGTGACCTATGGC. It is translated as CSARTGVTYG. The CDR3 in full is CSARTGVTYGYTF.

With regard to this clone: The CDR3 goes on 3 residues after the read ends, and that part is filled in from the germline J gene. V and J are TRBV20-1 and TRBJ2-7; 10 bases align to TRBD1. With V trimmed by 3 bases and J by 1 base, 12 bases remained unmatched. Germline CDR1 is DFQATT and CDR2 is SNEGSKA (reference sequence). CDR3 size: 17 residues. The CDR3 DNA, read in part, is TGCAGTGCTAGTGTTCCGGGACAGGGGAGCGGGTCCTACGAG. Its protein product is CSASVPGQGSGSYE. The CDR3 in its entirety is CSASVPGQGSGSYEQYF.

Turning to this clone: Read data end 3 residues before the CDR3 end; the end is taken from the germline J gene. This chain uses TRBV19 with TRBJ1-3; D ambiguous. The ends were cut back, 6 bases at V and 5 bases at J, with 11 bases in the middle. Germline lookup yields CDR1 LNHDA and CDR2 SQIVND (reference sequence). CDR3 size: 13 residues. CDR3 DNA, as far as it was read: TGTGCCAGTAGGGGCCGGGGAAGAAACACC. Residues: CASRGRGRNT. The full CDR3 sequence reads CASRGRGRNTIYF.

Worth noting for this clone: The read terminates 3 residues before the CDR3 end, so the remaining end is supplied by the germline J gene. The rearrangement links TRBV29-1 to TRBJ2-2; 9 nucleotides agree with TRBD1. This CDR3 comprises 14 residues. Losses at the gene ends were 7 bases for V and 6 bases for J; bases not matched to a gene: 9. Germline CDR1 and CDR2: SQVTM and ANQGSEA. CDR3: CSARQGVSPGELFF. Partial CDR3 DNA: TGCAGCGCTCGACAGGGGGTCTCTCCCGGGGAG.

About this clone itself: The CDR3 goes on 3 residues after the read ends, and that part is filled in from the germline J gene. The same CDR3 also results from other DNA sequences found in this sample. The chain carries TRBV19 and TRBJ1-5; a possible D gene is TRBD1 (6 bases). V was trimmed by 10 bases and J by 6 bases, leaving 25 bases between them. The CDR3 sequence is 16 residues long. Germline CDR1 and CDR2: LNHDA and SQIVND (reference sequence). Incomplete CDR3 DNA: TGTGCCACCACCGTCTACGGCAGGGGCTCCAGTCAGCCC. Translated, it gives CATTVYGRGSSQP. The CDR3 in full is CATTVYGRGSSQPQHF.

As concerns this clone: Read coverage stops 3 residues before the CDR3 terminus; the germline J gene supplies the remainder. The chain is built from TRBV6-4 and TRBJ1-6; 8 bases are shared with TRBD1. The CDR3 covers 14 residues. Looked up from germline, CDR1 is MRHNA and CDR2 is SNTAGT. V was clipped by 9 bases and J by 4 bases; unmatched bases: 5. The CDR3 sequence is CARVGQAYNSPLHF. Incomplete CDR3 DNA: TGTGCCAGAGTGGGACAGGCTTATAATTCACCC.

The covered CDR3 bases are TGTGCCAGTAGCAGGACTACTCAAGAGACC. Its protein product is CASSRTTQET. The CDR3, in full, reads CASSRTTQETQYF. The chain combines TRBV19 with TRBJ2-5; TRBD2 might be the D (6 bases). The CDR3 goes on 3 residues after the read ends, and that part is filled in from the germline J gene. The V end lost 6 bases, the J end lost 2 bases, and 10 bases lay between the germline ends. Germline V gene data show CDR1 as LNHDA and CDR2 as SQIVND (reference sequence). CDR3 size: 13 residues.